This record looks at one TCR beta chain sequence and its context. These data originate in a study of T cell responses to AZD1222 COVID-19 vaccine. Libraries were prepared by immunoSEQ multiplex PCR; TCRdb keeps only in-frame clonotypes and omits some of them. This table holds roughly 120,000 clones, about 90% found once. The CDR3 runs to 13 residues. This TCR derives from an adult in good health. The specimen comprised peripheral blood, sampled on day 0 of AZD1222 vaccination. The chain links TRBV21-1 to TRBJ2-7; no DNA check was done on the table's D call, TRBD2. TRBV21-1 is a documented pseudogene. In nucleotides, the CDR3 is TGTGCCAGCAGCAACATTGGAGGGATAGTGCAGTACTTC. Residues: CASSNIGGIVQYF.